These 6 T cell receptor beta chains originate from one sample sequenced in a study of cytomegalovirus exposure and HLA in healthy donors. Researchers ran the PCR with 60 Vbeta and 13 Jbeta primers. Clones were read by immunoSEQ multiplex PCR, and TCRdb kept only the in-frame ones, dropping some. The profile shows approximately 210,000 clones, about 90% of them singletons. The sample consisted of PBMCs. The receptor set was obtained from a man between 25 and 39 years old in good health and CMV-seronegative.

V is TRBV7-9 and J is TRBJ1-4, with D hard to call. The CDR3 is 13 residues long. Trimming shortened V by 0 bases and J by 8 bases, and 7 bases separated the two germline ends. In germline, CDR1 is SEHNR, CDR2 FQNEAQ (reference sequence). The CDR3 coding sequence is TGTGCCAGCAGCTTAGCGTCACAGGAAAAACTGTTTTTT. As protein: CASSLASQEKLFF.

The CDR3 protein is CASSRSGSADTQYF. The CDR3 DNA follows: TGTGCCAGCAGCAGGAGCGGGAGCGCAGATACGCAGTATTTT. The chain recombines TRBV6-5 with TRBJ2-3; 8 nucleotides align to TRBD2. The germline V gene has CDR1 MNHEY and CDR2 SVGAGI. The CDR3 runs to 14 residues. The trim removed 6 bases at V and 4 bases at J, leaving 6 bases unmatched.

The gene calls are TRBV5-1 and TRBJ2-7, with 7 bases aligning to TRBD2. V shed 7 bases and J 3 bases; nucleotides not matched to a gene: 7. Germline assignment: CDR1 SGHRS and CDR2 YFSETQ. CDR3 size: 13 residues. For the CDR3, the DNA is TGCGCCAGCGTGGGAGGGAGGAACTACGAGCAGTACTTC. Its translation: CASVGGRNYEQYF.

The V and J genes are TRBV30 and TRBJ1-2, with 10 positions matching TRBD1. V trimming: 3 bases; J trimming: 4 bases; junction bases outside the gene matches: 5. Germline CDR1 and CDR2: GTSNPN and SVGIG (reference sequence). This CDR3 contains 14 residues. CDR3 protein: CAWRAGTGVYGYTF. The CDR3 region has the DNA TGTGCCTGGAGGGCCGGGACAGGGGTCTATGGCTACACCTTC.

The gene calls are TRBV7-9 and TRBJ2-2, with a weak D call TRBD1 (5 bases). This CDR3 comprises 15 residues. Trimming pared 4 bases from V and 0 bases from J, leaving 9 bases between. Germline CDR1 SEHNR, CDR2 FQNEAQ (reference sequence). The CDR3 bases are TGTGCCAGCAGCTACCCAGGGACGAACACCGGGGAGCTGTTTTTT. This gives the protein CASSYPGTNTGELFF. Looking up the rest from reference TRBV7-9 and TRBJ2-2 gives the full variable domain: DTGVSQNPRHKITKRGQNVTFRCDPISEHNRLYWYRQTLGQGPEFLTYFQNEAQLEKSRLLSDRFSAERPKGSFSTLEIQRTEQGDSAMYLCASSYPGTNTGELFFGEGSRLTVL.

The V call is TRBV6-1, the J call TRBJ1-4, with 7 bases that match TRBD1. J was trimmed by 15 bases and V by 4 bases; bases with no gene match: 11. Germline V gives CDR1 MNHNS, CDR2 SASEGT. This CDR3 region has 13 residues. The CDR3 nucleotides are TGTGCCAGCAGTGGGGACAGAAGAAACGTGGTGTTTTTT. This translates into CASSGDRRNVVFF.